The table lists the clone carrying this T cell receptor (beta chain) with many counts. Its cognate antigen is unknown. The data belong to a study of CD8 T cells in ankylosing spondylitis. General study points: It appeared that ankylosing spondylitis blood was characterized by a TCR beta motif of roughly 8 highly homologous variants. Disease-linked clones were found to be CD8+ and relatively rare in peripheral blood.

MiXCR was run by TCRdb on the 5' RACE reads, yielding one entry per CDR3 protein. The sample lists 450,000 to 550,000 distinct CDR3 sequences; roughly 5.3% were seen once. Per germline, CDR1 SGHRS and CDR2 YFSETQ. V lost 1 base and J 4 bases, leaving 7 bases between the germline ends. The CDR3 loop spans 13 amino acids. What was sequenced was blood, either unsorted or a sorted T cell fraction (not recorded which). This chain links TRBV5-1 with TRBJ2-3, with unresolved D. This TCR was sampled from a male donor with ankylosing spondylitis. Here the CDR3 reads CASSLPSADTQYF. The CDR3, as DNA: TGCGCCAGCAGCTTGCCGTCCGCAGATACGCAGTATTTT.